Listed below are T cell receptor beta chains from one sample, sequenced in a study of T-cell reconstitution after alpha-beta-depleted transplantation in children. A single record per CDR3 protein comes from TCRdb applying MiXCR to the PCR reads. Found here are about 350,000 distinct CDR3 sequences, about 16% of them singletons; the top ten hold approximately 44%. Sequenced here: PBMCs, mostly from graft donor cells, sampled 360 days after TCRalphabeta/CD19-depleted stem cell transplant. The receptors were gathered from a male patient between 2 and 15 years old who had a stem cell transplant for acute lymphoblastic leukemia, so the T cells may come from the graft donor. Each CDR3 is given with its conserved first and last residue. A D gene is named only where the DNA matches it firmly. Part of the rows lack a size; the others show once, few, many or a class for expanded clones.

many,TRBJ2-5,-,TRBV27,TGTGCCAGCAGTTTACGGTTAGGAGGGGGTCAAGAGACCCAGTACTTC,CASSLRLGGGQETQYF
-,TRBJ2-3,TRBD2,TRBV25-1,TGTGCCAGCAGTGACCTACTAGCGGGAAAAGATACGCAGTATTTT,CASSDLLAGKDTQYF
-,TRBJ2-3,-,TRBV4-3,TGCGCCAGCAGCCTCTATCAGACTAGTGCAGATACGCAGTATTTT,CASSLYQTSADTQYF
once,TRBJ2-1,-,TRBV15,TGTGCCACCAGCAGAGCTCTATGGGAGGGGGTCAATGAGCAGTTCTTC,CATSRALWEGVNEQFF
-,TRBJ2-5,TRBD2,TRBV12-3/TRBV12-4,TGTGCCAGCAGCCCTGGGACTAGGGAGACCCAGTACTTC,CASSPGTRETQYF
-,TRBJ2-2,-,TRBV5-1,TGCGCCAGCAGCTCTATTTCGGGACTGTCCCCCGGGGAGCTGTTTTTT,CASSSISGLSPGELFF
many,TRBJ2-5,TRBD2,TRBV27,TGTGCCAGCAGTCCCCTAGCGGGAGAGACGGAGACCCAGTACTTC,CASSPLAGETETQYF
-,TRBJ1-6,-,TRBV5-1,TGCGCCAGCAGCTTGGAGGGGTATAATTCACCCCTCCACTTT,CASSLEGYNSPLHF
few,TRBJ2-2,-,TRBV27,TGTGCCAGCAGTTTATCCTCCGGGACGGGGATAACCGGGGAGCTGTTTTTT,CASSLSSGTGITGELFF
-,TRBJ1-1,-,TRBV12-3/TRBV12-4,TGTGCCAGCAGTTTACCCCCGGGAGTTCTGAACACTGAAGCTTTCTTT,CASSLPPGVLNTEAFF
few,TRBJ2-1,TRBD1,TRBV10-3,TGTGCCATCAGTCCTCCGGGACAGGGGGCCGATGAGCAGTTCTTC,CAISPPGQGADEQFF
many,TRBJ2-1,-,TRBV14,TGTGCCAGCAGCCAAGGTTTTGGTCTATCCTACAATGAGCAGTTCTTC,CASSQGFGLSYNEQFF
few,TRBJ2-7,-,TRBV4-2,TGTGCCAGCAGCCAAGTCCGGGGTAGCGAGCAGTACTTC,CASSQVRGSEQYF
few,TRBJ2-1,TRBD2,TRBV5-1,TGCGCCAGCAGCTGGAGGACTAGCCAGGGCTACAATGAGCAGTTCTTC,CASSWRTSQGYNEQFF
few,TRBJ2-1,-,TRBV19,TGTGCCAGTACTGAAGCTCCCTGGGGGTACAATGAGCAGTTCTTC,CASTEAPWGYNEQFF
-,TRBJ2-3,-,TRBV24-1,TGTGCCACCAGTGATCCACAAACAGATACGCAGTATTTT,CATSDPQTDTQYF
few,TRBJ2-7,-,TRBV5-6,TGTGCCAGCAGCTCCCCGCGGCCCAGGGAATTCACCTACGAGCAGTACTTC,CASSSPRPREFTYEQYF
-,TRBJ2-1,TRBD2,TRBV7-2,TGTGCCAGCAGCTTAATTCGAGCGGGAGGCGGTGAGCAGTTCTTC,CASSLIRAGGGEQFF
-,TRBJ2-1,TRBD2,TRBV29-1,TGCAGCGACCACCACCTTGCTAGCGGGAGGGCCTACAATGAGCAGTTCTTC,CSDHHLASGRAYNEQFF
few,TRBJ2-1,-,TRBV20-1,TGCAGTGGACTGATGGACTCCTACAATGAGCAGTTCTTC,CSGLMDSYNEQFF
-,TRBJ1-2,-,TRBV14,TGTGCCAGCAGCCAAGATCCTTGGTCGCCGTACACCTTC,CASSQDPWSPYTF
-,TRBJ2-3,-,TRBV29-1,TGCAGCGGTGGGATGGGAGATACGCAGTATTTT,CSGGMGDTQYF
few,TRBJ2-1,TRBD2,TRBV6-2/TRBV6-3,TGTGCCAGCAGTTACCTTAGCGGGAGTATCTACAATGAGCAGTTCTTC,CASSYLSGSIYNEQFF
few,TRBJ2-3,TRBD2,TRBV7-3,TGTGCCAGCAAAGAACAGCGGGAGGTAACAGATACGCAGTATTTT,CASKEQREVTDTQYF
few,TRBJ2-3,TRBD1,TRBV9,TGTGCCAGCAGCGTCACCGGGACAGGGAAGGATACGCAGTATTTT,CASSVTGTGKDTQYF
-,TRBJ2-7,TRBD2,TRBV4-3,TGCGCCAGCAGCCAAGAGCCCCAGACTAGCGGGAGGGCCCAGTCCTACGAGCAGTACTTC,CASSQEPQTSGRAQSYEQYF
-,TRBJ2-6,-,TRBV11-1,TGTGCCAGCAGCTTTCGTCGGGGAAACAGGGACTCGGCCAACGTCCTGACTTTC,CASSFRRGNRDSANVLTF
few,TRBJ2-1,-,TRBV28,TGTGCCACCCTCGGGGCAGGGGACAATGAGCAGTTCTTC,CATLGAGDNEQFF
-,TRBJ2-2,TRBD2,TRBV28,TGTGCCAGCAGTTTAAGGGGTAGCGGGAGGAGTCTCACCGGGGAGCTGTTTTTT,CASSLRGSGRSLTGELFF